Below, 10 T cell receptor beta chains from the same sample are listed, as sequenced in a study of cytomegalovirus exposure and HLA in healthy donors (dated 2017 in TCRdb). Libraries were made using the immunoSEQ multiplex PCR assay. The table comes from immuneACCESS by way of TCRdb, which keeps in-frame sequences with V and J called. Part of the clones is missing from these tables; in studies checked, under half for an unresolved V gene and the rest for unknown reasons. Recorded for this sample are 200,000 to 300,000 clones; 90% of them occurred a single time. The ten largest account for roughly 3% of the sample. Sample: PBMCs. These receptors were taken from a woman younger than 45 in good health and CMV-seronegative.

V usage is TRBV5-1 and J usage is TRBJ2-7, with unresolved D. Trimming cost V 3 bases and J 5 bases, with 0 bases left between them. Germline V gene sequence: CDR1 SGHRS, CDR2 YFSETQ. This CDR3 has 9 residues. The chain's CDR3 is CASSYEQYF. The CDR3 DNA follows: TGCGCCAGCAGCTACGAGCAGTACTTC.

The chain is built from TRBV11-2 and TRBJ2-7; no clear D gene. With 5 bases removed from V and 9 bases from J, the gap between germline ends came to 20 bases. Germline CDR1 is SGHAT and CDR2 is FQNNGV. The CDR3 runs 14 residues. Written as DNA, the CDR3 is TGTGCCAGCAGCCTCCTCACTGGGGTATCCGGGCAGTACTTC. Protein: CASSLLTGVSGQYF.

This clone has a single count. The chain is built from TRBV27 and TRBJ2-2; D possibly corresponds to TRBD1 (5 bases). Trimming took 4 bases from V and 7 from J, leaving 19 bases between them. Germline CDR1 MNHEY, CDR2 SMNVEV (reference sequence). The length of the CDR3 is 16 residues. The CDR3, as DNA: TGTGCCAGCAGTTCTACCGACAGAATGGTTCGCGGGGAGCTGTTTTTT. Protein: CASSSTDRMVRGELFF.

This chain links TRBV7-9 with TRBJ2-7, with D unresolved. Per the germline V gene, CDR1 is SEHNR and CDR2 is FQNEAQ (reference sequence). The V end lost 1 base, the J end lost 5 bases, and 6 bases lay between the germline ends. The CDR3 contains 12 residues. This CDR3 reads CASSLGVDEQYF. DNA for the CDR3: TGTGCCAGCAGCTTAGGAGTGGACGAGCAGTACTTC.

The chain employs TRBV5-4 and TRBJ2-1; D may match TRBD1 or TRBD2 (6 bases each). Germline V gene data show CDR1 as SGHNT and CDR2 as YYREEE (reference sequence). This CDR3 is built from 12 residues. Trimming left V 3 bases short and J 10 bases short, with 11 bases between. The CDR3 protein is CASSWGAGEQFF. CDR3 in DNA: TGTGCCAGCAGCTGGGGGGCCGGAGAGCAGTTCTTC.

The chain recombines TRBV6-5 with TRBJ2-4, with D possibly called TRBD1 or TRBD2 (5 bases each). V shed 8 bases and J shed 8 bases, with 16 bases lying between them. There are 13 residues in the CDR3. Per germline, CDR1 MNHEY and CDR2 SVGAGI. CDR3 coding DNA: TGTGCCAGCGGTGTGAGGGGTTTACACATTCAGTACTTC. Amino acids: CASGVRGLHIQYF.

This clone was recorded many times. The CDR3 loop is CASSFEAASYEQYF. The CDR3, as DNA: TGTGCCAGCAGTTTTGAGGCAGCCTCCTACGAGCAGTACTTC. The rearrangement joins TRBV6-5 to TRBJ2-7; D not certain. The CDR3 sequence is 14 residues long. Germline values: CDR1 MNHEY, CDR2 SVGAGI. Trimming cost V 4 bases and J 0 bases, with 10 bases left between them.

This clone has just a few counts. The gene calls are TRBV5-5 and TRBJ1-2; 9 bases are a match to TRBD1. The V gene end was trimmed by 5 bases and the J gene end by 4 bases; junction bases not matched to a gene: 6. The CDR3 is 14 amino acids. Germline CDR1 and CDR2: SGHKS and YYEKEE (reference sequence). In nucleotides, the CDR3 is TGTGCCAGCAGAGACAGGGGGTCCATCTATGGCTACACCTTC. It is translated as CASRDRGSIYGYTF.

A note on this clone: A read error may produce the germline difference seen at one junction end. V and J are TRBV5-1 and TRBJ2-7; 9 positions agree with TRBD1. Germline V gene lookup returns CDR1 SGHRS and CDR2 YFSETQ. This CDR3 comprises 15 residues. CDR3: CASRFTGGAAYEQYF. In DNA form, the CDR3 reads TGCGCCAGCCGCTTTACAGGGGGCGCAGCCTACGAGCAGTACTTC.

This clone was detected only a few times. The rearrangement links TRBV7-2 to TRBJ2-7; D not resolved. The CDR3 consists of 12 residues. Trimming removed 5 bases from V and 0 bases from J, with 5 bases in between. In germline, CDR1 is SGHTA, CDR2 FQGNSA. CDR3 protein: CASSRNSYEQYF. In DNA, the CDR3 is TGTGCCAGCAGCCGTAACTCCTACGAGCAGTACTTC. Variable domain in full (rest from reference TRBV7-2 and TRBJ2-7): GAGVSQSPSNKVTEKGKDVELRCDPISGHTALYWYRQSLGQGLEFLIYFQGNSAPDKSGLPSDRFSAERTGGSVSTLTIQRTQQEDSAVYLCASSRNSYEQYFGPGTRLTVT.